These 26 T cell receptor beta chains originate from one sample sequenced in a study of cytomegalovirus exposure and HLA in healthy donors. Amplification used 60 Vbeta primers and 13 Jbeta primers. The data were produced by immunoSEQ multiplex PCR, yet TCRdb's version contains in-frame clones alone and is incomplete. The table shows 200,000 or so clones, with about 83% occurring only once. The sequencing sample was made of PBMCs. The receptors shown here come from a girl aged 10-17 years in good health and CMV-seronegative.

The gene calls are TRBV28 and TRBJ1-2; D gene ambiguous. Trimming shortened V by 3 bases and J by 8 bases, and 19 bases separated the two germline ends. The length of the CDR3 is 15 residues. Per germline, CDR1 MDHEN and CDR2 SYDVKM. CDR3 amino acids: CASSFPGLELEGYTF. CDR3 DNA sequence: TGTGCCAGCAGTTTCCCGGGTTTGGAATTGGAGGGCTACACCTTC.

This chain joins TRBV6-5 and TRBJ2-7; a possible D gene is TRBD2 (5 bases). The germline V gene has CDR1 MNHEY and CDR2 SVGAGI. The CDR3 is 15 residues long. Trimming removed 6 bases at V and 2 bases at J, with 17 bases between. The CDR3 reads CASSPGGSAAYEQYF. In nucleotides, the CDR3 is TGTGCCAGCAGCCCCGGTGGTAGCGCTGCCTACGAGCAGTACTTC.

This clone was found once. As DNA, the CDR3 is TGTGCCAGCAGGCGACCGGGACTCCTCTCCTACAATGAGCAGTTCTTC. Amino acids: CASRRPGLLSYNEQFF. The chain combines TRBV27 with TRBJ2-1; D is perhaps TRBD2 (6 bases). CDR1 and CDR2 from the germline V gene are MNHEY and SMNVEV (reference sequence). V was pared by 6 bases and J by 0 bases, with 15 bases between. The CDR3 totals 16 residues.

The gene calls are TRBV4-2 and TRBJ2-1, with a weak D call TRBD1 (5 bases). This CDR3 has 16 amino acids. V shed 1 base and J shed 10 bases, with 20 bases lying between them. Germline CDR1 and CDR2: LGHNA and YNFKEQ. The CDR3 spells CASSQGSATAPPEQFF. For the CDR3, the DNA is TGTGCCAGCAGCCAAGGATCTGCGACAGCCCCCCCGGAGCAGTTCTTC.

The chain carries TRBV6-1 and TRBJ1-5, with a tentative D call TRBD1 (6 bases). The CDR3 loop spans 15 amino acids. The germline V and J ends were trimmed by 6 bases and 6 bases, with 18 bases remaining between them. Germline V CDR1 and CDR2: MNHNS, SASEGT. DNA of the CDR3: TGTGCCAGCAGACCAAGGGACATATCTGGTCAGCCCCAGCATTTT. Protein product: CASRPRDISGQPQHF.

The CDR3 loop reads CAWSFTGKVYNEQFF. CDR3 sequence (DNA): TGTGCCTGGAGTTTCACAGGGAAGGTTTACAATGAGCAGTTCTTC. The chain uses TRBV30 and TRBJ2-1; the D gene is possibly TRBD1 (6 bases). Germline CDR1 and CDR2: GTSNPN and SVGIG (reference sequence). V was pared by 2 bases and J by 4 bases, with 15 bases between. The CDR3 contains 15 residues.

V usage is TRBV28 and J usage is TRBJ1-4, with D possibly being TRBD1 (5 bases). The CDR3 has 12 residues. Deletions cut 6 bases from V and 6 bases from J, with 8 bases between. From germline, CDR1 is MDHEN and CDR2 SYDVKM. CDR3 loop: CASRVRDEKLFF. Here the CDR3 DNA reads TGTGCCAGCAGGGTCAGGGATGAAAAACTGTTTTTT.

The chain employs TRBV7-8 and TRBJ1-1, with D unclear. There are 17 residues in the CDR3. CDR1 is SGHVS and CDR2 is FQNEAQ in the germline V gene. Trimming took off 3 bases at V and 1 base at J, with 18 bases between the two ends. CDR3 coding DNA: TGTGCCAGCAGCTTCAGGCCGGCAGGTGTTGGGAACACTGAAGCTTTCTTT. Translated: CASSFRPAGVGNTEAFF.

The chain is built from TRBV28 and TRBJ2-1, with 7 bases lining up with TRBD2. Germline V lookup: CDR1 MDHEN, CDR2 SYDVKM. This CDR3 spans 14 amino acids. V gave up 7 bases and J gave up 4 bases; unmatched junction bases: 7. This chain's CDR3 is CASTSGRVYNEQFF. The CDR3 region has the DNA TGTGCCAGCACATCTGGGAGGGTTTACAATGAGCAGTTCTTC.

V usage is TRBV7-9 and J usage is TRBJ2-2; D is ambiguous. CDR3 size: 15 residues. Germline CDR1 is SEHNR and CDR2 is FQNEAQ (reference sequence). V gave up 3 bases and J gave up 0 bases, with 8 bases separating them. The CDR3 nucleotides read TGTGCCAGCAGCTTGGAGTTCACGAACACCGGGGAGCTGTTTTTT. Encoded protein: CASSLEFTNTGELFF.

CDR3 in amino acids: CASSLGGVQETQYF. In nucleotides, the CDR3 is TGTGCCAGCAGCTTAGGGGGCGTTCAAGAGACCCAGTACTTC. V usage is TRBV7-2 and J usage is TRBJ2-5, with a weak D call TRBD1 (5 bases). The germline V gene has CDR1 SGHTA and CDR2 FQGNSA. V was clipped by 1 base and J by 2 bases, with 8 bases between them. There are 14 residues in the CDR3.

The gene calls are TRBV30 and TRBJ1-6; TRBD1 aligns across 8 bases. The length of the CDR3 is 15 residues. From germline, CDR1 is GTSNPN and CDR2 SVGIG (reference sequence). Trimming removed 2 bases from V and 6 bases from J; junction bases left unmatched: 6. Here the CDR3 reads CAWSPTGAPNSPLHF. CDR3 in DNA: TGTGCCTGGAGTCCGACAGGGGCGCCTAATTCACCCCTCCACTTT.

With regard to this clone: The junction departs from germline at one end; a sequencing error may be responsible. The same CDR3 is also encoded by other DNA sequences in this sample. This chain links TRBV7-2 with TRBJ2-7, with 7 bases aligning to TRBD2. This CDR3 has 13 residues. CDR1 is SGHTA and CDR2 is FQGNSA in the germline V gene. The CDR3 nucleotides are TGTGCCAGCAGCGTACTAGCGTCCTACGAGCAGTATTTC. Translating it yields CASSVLASYEQYF.

The CDR3 DNA is TGTGCCAGCTCACCGCAGGGATTCGCTCATGGCTACACCTTC. As protein: CASSPQGFAHGYTF. This chain links TRBV18 with TRBJ1-2, with TRBD1 as a possible D gene (5 bases). The ends were cut back, 3 bases at V and 6 bases at J, with 14 bases in the middle. CDR1 is KGHSH and CDR2 is LQKENI in the germline V gene. The CDR3 runs 14 residues.

The genes are TRBV28 and TRBJ2-7, with 7 bases identical to TRBD1. The V gene end was trimmed by 5 bases and the J gene end by 5 bases; junction bases not matched to a gene: 6. There are 13 residues in the CDR3. CDR1 is MDHEN, CDR2 SYDVKM, per germline. CDR3 residues: CASSPLQGDEQYF. Here the CDR3 DNA reads TGTGCCAGCAGTCCCCTTCAGGGGGACGAGCAGTACTTC.

This clone was detected once. The chain is built from TRBV6-5 and TRBJ1-2; D is unclear. Trimming stripped 8 bases from V and 2 bases from J, with 12 bases between. Looked up from germline, CDR1 is MNHEY and CDR2 is SVGAGI. The CDR3 extends over 13 amino acids. CDR3 bases: TGTGCCAGCTCGAGGGTAGACAACTATGGCTACACCTTC. Translation gives CASSRVDNYGYTF.

The chain couples TRBV4-2 to TRBJ2-1; D remains unclear. Trimming cost V 4 bases and J 5 bases, with 21 bases left between them. CDR1 and CDR2 from the germline V gene are LGHNA and YNFKEQ. The CDR3 spans 17 residues. The CDR3 nucleotides are TGTGCCAGCAGCCCGCGAGGTGAGTCACGAACTCACAATGAGCAGTTCTTC. Translated: CASSPRGESRTHNEQFF.

This clone showed up just once. The chain uses TRBV25-1 and TRBJ2-6; D call uncertain. CDR3 length equals 15 residues. Germline lookup yields CDR1 MGHDK and CDR2 SYGVNS. Trimming removed 5 bases at V and 3 bases at J, with 11 bases between. The CDR3 is CASSNPGGGANVLTF. DNA of the CDR3: TGTGCCAGCAGTAATCCGGGTGGTGGGGCCAACGTCCTGACTTTC.

J is TRBJ2-7 and V is TRBV6-1, with D possibly being TRBD1 (6 bases). The CDR3 is 16 amino acids. Trimming shortened V by 4 bases and J by 0 bases, and 16 bases separated the two germline ends. Germline V gives CDR1 MNHNS, CDR2 SASEGT. The CDR3 protein is CASSAATGKSSYEQYF. For the CDR3, the DNA is TGTGCCAGCAGTGCGGCGACAGGAAAGAGCTCCTACGAGCAGTACTTC.

The V and J genes are TRBV18 and TRBJ2-5, with 8 positions matching TRBD1. Germline CDR1 is KGHSH and CDR2 is LQKENI. There are 16 residues in the CDR3. The J segment lost 1 base and the V segment lost 2 bases, leaving 6 bases of the junction unmatched. The CDR3 reads CASSPLDRASQETQYF. DNA for the CDR3: TGTGCCAGCTCACCATTGGACAGGGCCTCCCAAGAGACCCAGTACTTC.

V is TRBV6-5 and J is TRBJ1-2; 7 positions agree with TRBD1. The CDR3 is 15 residues long. In germline, CDR1 is MNHEY, CDR2 SVGAGI. With V trimmed by 6 bases and J by 1 base, 8 bases remained unmatched. The CDR3 is CASSPGQTFNYGYTF. CDR3 in DNA: TGTGCCAGCAGCCCGGGACAGACTTTTAACTATGGCTACACCTTC.

The chain has TRBV19 and TRBJ1-2; TRBD1 might be the D (5 bases). The CDR3 has 17 residues. V was shortened by 6 bases and J by 0 bases, with 20 bases between the two germline ends. Germline values: CDR1 LNHDA, CDR2 SQIVND (reference sequence). The CDR3: CASRPWGVQGANYGYTF. CDR3 DNA: TGTGCCAGTAGGCCCTGGGGTGTGCAAGGGGCTAACTATGGCTACACCTTC.

The chain is built from TRBV7-9 and TRBJ2-7; 10 bases line up with TRBD2. The trim removed 1 base at V and 3 bases at J, leaving 3 bases unmatched. This CDR3 spans 15 amino acids. The V gene's germline CDR1 is SEHNR and CDR2 FQNEAQ (reference sequence). The CDR3 protein is CASSLGPSGGYEQYF. CDR3 nucleotide sequence: TGTGCCAGCAGCTTAGGCCCTAGCGGGGGCTACGAGCAGTACTTC.

The rearrangement joins TRBV9 to TRBJ1-4, with a tentative D call TRBD1 (5 bases). This CDR3 spans 16 amino acids. Trimming stripped 0 bases from V and 6 bases from J, with 15 bases between. Germline V gene data show CDR1 as SGDLS and CDR2 as YYNGEE. The CDR3 sequence: CASSVGPRQPDEKLFF. The CDR3 coding sequence is TGTGCCAGCAGCGTAGGGCCCCGACAGCCGGATGAAAAACTGTTTTTT.

This clone occurred many times. V is TRBV4-2 and J is TRBJ2-7, with 11 bases fitting TRBD2. CDR3 length: 15 residues. Germline V gene data show CDR1 as LGHNA and CDR2 as YNFKEQ. The V segment lost 0 bases and the J segment 2 bases; nucleotides outside the gene matches: 0. CDR3 bases: TGTGCCAGCAGCCAAGATAGCGGGGGGGCCTACGAGCAGTACTTC. It specifies CASSQDSGGAYEQYF.

As to this clone: This same CDR3 is encoded by further DNA sequences in the sample. This chain joins TRBV28 and TRBJ1-2; TRBD1 agrees at 9 bases. The CDR3 sequence is 13 residues long. CDR1 and CDR2 from the germline V gene are MDHEN and SYDVKM. V was clipped by 6 bases and J by 4 bases; unmatched bases: 3. This chain's CDR3 is CASSLDRGYGYTF. CDR3 bases: TGTGCCAGCAGCCTGGACAGGGGCTATGGCTACACCTTC.